This T cell receptor (beta chain) was observed in a study of PD-L1 blockade in urothelial cancer. Overall study: Median blood clonality was roughly 0.078, with tens of thousands of unique TCRs.

This clone was counted a single time. CDR3 size: 13 residues. CDR1 and CDR2 from the germline V gene are MNHEY and SMNVEV (reference sequence). With 5 bases clipped from V and 9 bases from J, the junction kept 6 bases outside the gene matches. TCRdb's table, derived via immunoSEQ multiplex PCR, lists solely in-frame clones and lacks some. The sample gives about 30,000 clones, approximately 80% of which show up once; 3% to 4% is in the top ten. Time point meaning: peripheral blood 6 weeks after treatment start. The receptor was isolated from a man in his 70s with urothelial cancer. This chain links TRBV27 with TRBJ2-1; TRBD2 matches 8 bases. This specimen was PBMCs, taken around atezolizumab (anti-PD-L1) treatment. As DNA, the CDR3 is TGTGCCAGCAGTCAAAGGGCGGGGGGTGAGCAGTTCTTC. This translates into CASSQRAGGEQFF.